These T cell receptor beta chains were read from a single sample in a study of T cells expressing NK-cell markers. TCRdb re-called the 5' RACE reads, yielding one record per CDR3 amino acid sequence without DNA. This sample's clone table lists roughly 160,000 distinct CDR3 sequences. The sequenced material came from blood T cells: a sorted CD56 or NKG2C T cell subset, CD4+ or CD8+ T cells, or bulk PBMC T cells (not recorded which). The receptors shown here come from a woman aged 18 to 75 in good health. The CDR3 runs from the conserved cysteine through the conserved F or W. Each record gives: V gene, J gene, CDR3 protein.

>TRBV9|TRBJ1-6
CASSGGAGNSPLHF
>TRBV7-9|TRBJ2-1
CASSQSGGALEQFF
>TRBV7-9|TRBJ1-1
CASSLRRGGISAFF
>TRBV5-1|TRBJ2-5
CASSRLGEETQYF
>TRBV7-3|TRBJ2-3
CASSLAPWAGGDTDTQYF
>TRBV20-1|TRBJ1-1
CSARSGGSDTEAFF
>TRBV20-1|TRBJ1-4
CSAGKTGVGEKLFF
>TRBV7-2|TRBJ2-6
CASSSRSRISGANVLTF
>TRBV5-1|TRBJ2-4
CASSLDTAKNIQYF
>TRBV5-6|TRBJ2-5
CASSLELKETQYF
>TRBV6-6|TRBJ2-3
CAIRASPPDTQYF
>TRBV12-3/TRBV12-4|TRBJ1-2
CASSTGTRHYGYTF
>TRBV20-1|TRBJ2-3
CSARIGGGGPPDTQYF
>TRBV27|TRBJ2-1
CASSLSVRDRGYNEQFF
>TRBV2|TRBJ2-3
CASRERGPLGAQYF
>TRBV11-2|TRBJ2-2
CASSLAITDTGELFF
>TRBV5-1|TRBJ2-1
CASSLAITSGPYNEQFF
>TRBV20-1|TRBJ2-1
CSATHSGGASYNEQFF
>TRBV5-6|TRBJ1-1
CASRSTSWSSTEAFF
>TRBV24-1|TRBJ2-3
CATSGWTGQAQDTQYF
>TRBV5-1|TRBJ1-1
CASSLIPGPMNTEAFF
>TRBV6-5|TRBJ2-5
CASSYSFTANQETQYF
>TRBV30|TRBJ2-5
CAWSPQETQYF
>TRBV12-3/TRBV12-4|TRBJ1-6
CASTREFNSPLHF
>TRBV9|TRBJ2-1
CASSVDPSVANEQFF
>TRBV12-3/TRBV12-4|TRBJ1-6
CASTFGQGNNSPLHF
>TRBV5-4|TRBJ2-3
CASSGVAPDTQYF
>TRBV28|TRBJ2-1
CASSFVSRFSGTGNRNEQFF
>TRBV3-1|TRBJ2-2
CASSQVPAGSGELFF
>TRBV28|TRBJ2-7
CASSPGSGRALEQYF
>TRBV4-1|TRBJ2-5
CASSQDSPDRANLVETQYF
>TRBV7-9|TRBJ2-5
CASSLGQDVSVQYF
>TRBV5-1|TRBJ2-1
CASSLRGVSLDEQFF
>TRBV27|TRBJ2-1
CASARNRGRNEQFF
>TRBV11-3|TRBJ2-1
CASSSPWGSGNHEQFF
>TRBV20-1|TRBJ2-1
CSASSTSGGNYNEQFF
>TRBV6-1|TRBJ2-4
CASSPRTGGYDIQYF
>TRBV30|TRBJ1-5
CAWSVTTLNQPQHF
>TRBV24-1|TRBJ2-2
CATSGDRNTGELFF
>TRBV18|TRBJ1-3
CASSPAVSGNTIYF
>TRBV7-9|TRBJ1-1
CASSTGQGSTEAFF
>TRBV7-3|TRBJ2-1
CASSRDSGSYNEQFF
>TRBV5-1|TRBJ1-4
CASSLNGGGNEKLFF